Shown below are 3 T cell receptor beta chains from a single sample sequenced in a study of blood T cell repertoires in COVID-19. Produced via immunoSEQ multiplex PCR; TCRdb's table is partial and in-frame only. The sample lists around 6,500 clones; about 88% were seen once. Sequenced sample: peripheral blood. Source of these receptors: an older man with active COVID-19.

In its sample, this clone was seen once. The chain recombines TRBV7-8 with TRBJ2-1; perhaps TRBD2 as D (5 bases). This CDR3 region has 15 residues. In germline, CDR1 is SGHVS, CDR2 FQNEAQ. The germline V and J ends were trimmed by 3 bases and 2 bases, with 11 bases remaining between them. For the CDR3, the DNA is TGTGCCAGCAGCTTTAGCGTTCGAGCCTACAATGAGCAGTTCTTC. Translation: CASSFSVRAYNEQFF.

The rearrangement uses TRBV10-3 and TRBJ2-7; the match to TRBD2 covers 7 bases. V trimming: 6 bases; J trimming: 5 bases; junction bases outside the gene matches: 4. Germline CDR1 reads ENHRY; CDR2 reads SYGVKD. This CDR3 is built from 12 residues. The CDR3 reads CAIRAGDHEQYF. For the CDR3, the DNA is TGTGCCATCAGGGCGGGGGATCACGAGCAGTACTTC.

V is TRBV19 and J is TRBJ1-1, with a tentative D call TRBD1 (5 bases). Per the germline V gene, CDR1 is LNHDA and CDR2 is SQIVND (reference sequence). Between the trimmed V and J ends, which lost 8 bases and 6 bases, there was a span of 13 bases. There are 12 residues in the CDR3. CDR3: CASQPGGAEAFF. CDR3 coding DNA: TGTGCCAGTCAGCCCGGGGGGGCTGAAGCTTTCTTT.